This TCR beta chain derives from a study of T cells in localized non-small cell lung cancer. Study-wide points: Within adjacent lung there appeared a median around 55 of the top 100 tumor clones. Adjacent uninvolved lung tissue had the highest T cell clonality, exceeding tumor. The study linked higher blood T cell density to longer overall survival.

Regarding this clone: Its antigen is not known. A read error may account for a junction end that differs from germline.

The CDR3 totals 15 residues. From germline, CDR1 is MNHEY and CDR2 SVGAGI. Profiled with immunoSEQ multiplex PCR; TCRdb holds only in-frame clones, not every one. The sample has over 15,000 clones; over 75% are singletons. The chain carries TRBV6-5 and TRBJ2-1; weak D call: TRBD2 (6 bases). The input for sequencing was peripheral blood, taken before any cancer treatment. The clonotype originates from a female donor aged 60 or older with stage I lung adenocarcinoma. The CDR3 coding sequence is TGTGCCAGCAGTGACTCGGGCGGGGACTACAATGAGCAGTTCTTC. Translating it yields CASSDSGGDYNEQFF.